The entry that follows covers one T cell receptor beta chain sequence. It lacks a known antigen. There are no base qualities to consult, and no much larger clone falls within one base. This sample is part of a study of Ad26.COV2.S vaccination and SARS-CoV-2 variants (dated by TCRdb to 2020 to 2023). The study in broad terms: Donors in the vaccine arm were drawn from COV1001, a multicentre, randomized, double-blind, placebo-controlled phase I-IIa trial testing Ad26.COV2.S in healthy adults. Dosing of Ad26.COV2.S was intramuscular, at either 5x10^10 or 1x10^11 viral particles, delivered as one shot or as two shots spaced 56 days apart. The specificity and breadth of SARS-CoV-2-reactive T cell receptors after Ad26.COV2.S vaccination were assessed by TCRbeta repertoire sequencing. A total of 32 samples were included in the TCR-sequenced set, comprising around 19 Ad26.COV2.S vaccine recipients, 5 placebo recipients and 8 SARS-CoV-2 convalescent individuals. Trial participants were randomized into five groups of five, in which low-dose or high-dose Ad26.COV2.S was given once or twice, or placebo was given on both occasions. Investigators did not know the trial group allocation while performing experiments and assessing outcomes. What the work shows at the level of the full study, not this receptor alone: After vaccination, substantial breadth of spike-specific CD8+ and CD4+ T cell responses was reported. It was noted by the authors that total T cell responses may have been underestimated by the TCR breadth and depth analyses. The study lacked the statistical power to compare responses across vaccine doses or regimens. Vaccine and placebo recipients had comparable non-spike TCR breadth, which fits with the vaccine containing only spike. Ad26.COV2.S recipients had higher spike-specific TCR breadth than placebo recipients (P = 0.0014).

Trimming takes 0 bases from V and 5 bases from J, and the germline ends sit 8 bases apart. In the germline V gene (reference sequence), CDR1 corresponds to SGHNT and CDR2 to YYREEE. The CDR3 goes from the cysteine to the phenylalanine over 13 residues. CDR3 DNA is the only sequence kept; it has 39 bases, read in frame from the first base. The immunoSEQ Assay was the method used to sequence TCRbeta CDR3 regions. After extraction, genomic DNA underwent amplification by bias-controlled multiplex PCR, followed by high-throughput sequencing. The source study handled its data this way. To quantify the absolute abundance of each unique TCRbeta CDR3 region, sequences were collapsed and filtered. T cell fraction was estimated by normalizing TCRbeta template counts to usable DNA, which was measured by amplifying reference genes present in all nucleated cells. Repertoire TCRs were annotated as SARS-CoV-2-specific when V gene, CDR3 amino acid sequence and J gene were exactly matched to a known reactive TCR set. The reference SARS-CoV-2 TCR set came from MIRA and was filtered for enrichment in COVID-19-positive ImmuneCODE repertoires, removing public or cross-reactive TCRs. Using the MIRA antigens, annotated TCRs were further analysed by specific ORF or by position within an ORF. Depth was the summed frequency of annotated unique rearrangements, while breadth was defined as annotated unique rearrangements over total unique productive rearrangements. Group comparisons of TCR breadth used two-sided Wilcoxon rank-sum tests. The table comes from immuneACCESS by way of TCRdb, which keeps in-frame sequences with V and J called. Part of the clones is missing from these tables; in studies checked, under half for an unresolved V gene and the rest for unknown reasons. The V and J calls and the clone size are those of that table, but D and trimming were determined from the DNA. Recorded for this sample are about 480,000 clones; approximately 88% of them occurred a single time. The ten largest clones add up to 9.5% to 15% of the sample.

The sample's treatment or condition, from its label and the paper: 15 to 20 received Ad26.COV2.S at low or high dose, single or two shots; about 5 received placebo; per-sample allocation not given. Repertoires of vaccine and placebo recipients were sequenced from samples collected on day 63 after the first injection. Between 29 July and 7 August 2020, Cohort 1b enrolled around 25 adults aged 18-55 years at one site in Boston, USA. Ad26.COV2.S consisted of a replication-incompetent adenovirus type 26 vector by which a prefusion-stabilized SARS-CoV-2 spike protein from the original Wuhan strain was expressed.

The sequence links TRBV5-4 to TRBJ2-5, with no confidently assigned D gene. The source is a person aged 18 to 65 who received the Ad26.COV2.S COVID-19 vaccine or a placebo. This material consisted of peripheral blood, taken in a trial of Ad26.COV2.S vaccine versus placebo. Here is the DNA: TGTGCCAGCAGCTTGGGAAGGGTCGAGACCCAGTACTTC. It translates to CASSLGRVETQYF.